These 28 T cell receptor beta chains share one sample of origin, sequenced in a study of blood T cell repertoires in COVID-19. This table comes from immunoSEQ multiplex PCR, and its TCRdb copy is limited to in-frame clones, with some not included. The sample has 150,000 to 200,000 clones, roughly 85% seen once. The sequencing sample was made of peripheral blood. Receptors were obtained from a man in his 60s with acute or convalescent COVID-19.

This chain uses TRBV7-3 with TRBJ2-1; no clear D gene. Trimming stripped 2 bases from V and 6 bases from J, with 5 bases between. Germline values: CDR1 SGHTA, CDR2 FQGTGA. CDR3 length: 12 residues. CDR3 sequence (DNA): TGTGCCAGCAGCTTACATTTCAATGAGCAGTTCTTC. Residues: CASSLHFNEQFF.

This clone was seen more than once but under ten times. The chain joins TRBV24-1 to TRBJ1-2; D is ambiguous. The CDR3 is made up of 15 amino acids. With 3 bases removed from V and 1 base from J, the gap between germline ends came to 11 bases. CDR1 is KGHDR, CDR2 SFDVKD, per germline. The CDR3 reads CATSDSRSLNYGYTF. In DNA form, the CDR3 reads TGTGCCACCAGTGATAGTCGGTCACTTAACTATGGCTACACCTTC.

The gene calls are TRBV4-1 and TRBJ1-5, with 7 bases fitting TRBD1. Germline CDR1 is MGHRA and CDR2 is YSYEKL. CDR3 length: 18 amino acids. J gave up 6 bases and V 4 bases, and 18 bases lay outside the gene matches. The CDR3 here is CASSPGTAQRAFSQPQHF. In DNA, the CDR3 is TGCGCCAGCAGCCCCGGGACAGCTCAACGGGCTTTTAGTCAGCCCCAGCATTTT.

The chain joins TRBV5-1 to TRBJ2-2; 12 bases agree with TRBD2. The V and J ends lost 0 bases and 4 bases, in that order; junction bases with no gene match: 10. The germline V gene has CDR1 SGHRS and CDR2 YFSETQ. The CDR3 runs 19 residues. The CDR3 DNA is TGCGCCAGCAGCTTGGACCCCCGAACTAGCGGGAGGACCACCGGGGAGCTGTTTTTT. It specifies CASSLDPRTSGRTTGELFF. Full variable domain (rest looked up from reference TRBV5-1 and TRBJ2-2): KAGVTQTPRYLIKTRGQQVTLSCSPISGHRSVSWYQQTPGQGLQFLFEYFSETQRNKGNFPGRFSGRQFSNSRSEMNVSTLELGDSALYLCASSLDPRTSGRTTGELFFGEGSRLTVL.

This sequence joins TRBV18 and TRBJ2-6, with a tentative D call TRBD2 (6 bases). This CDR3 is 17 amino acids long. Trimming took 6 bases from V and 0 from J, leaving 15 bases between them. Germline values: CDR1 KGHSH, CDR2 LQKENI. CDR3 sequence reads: CASSSTGVNSGANVLTF. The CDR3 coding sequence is TGTGCCAGCTCGTCTACGGGGGTCAACTCTGGGGCCAACGTCCTGACTTTC.

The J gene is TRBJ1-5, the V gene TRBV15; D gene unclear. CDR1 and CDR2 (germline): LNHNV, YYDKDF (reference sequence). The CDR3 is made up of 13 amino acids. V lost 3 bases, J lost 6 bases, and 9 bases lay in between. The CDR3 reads CATSSREAQPQHF. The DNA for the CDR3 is TGTGCCACCAGCAGCCGAGAGGCTCAGCCCCAGCATTTT.

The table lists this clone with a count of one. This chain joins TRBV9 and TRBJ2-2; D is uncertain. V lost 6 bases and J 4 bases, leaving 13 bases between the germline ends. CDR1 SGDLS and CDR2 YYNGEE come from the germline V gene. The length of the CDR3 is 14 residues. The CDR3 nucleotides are TGTGCCAGCACCCGACTGACCAGCACCGGGGAGCTGTTTTTT. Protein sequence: CASTRLTSTGELFF.

CDR3 in amino acids: CASTRASGRAGETQYF. The DNA of the CDR3 is TGTGCCAGCACCCGGGCTAGCGGGAGGGCCGGGGAGACCCAGTACTTC. The chain recombines TRBV7-9 with TRBJ2-5; TRBD2 matches at 12 bases. V shed 7 bases and J 5 bases; nucleotides not matched to a gene: 11. Germline CDR1 reads SEHNR; CDR2 reads FQNEAQ (reference sequence). The CDR3 is made up of 16 amino acids.

DNA for the CDR3: TGTGCCAGCAGCCTGTCATTGAGCTCCTATAATTCACCCCTCCACTTT. Translation: CASSLSLSSYNSPLHF. The chain has TRBV9 and TRBJ1-6; D uncertain. Germline V gives CDR1 SGDLS, CDR2 YYNGEE. The CDR3 is 16 residues long. Trimming cost V 4 bases and J 0 bases, with 11 bases left between them.

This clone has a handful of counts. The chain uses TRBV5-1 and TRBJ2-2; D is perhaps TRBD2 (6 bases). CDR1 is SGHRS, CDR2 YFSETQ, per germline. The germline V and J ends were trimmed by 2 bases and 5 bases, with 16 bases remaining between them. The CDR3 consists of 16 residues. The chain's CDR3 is CASSFMWLARTGELFF. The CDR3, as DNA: TGCGCCAGCAGCTTCATGTGGCTAGCGAGGACCGGGGAGCTGTTTTTT.

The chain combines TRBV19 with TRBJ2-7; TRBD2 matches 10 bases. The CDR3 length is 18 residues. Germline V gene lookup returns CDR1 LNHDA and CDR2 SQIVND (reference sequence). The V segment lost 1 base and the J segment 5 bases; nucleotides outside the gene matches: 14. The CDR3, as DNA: TGTGCCAGTAGTATAGTCTCGGTAGCGGGAGGAAGGGCGGACGAGCAGTACTTC. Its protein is CASSIVSVAGGRADEQYF.

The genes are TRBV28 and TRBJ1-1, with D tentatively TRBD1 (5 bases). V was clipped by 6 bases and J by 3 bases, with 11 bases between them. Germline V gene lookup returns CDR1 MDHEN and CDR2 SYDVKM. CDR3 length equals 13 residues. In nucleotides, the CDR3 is TGTGCCAGCAGCGAAGGGGCGTACACTGAAGCTTTCTTT. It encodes CASSEGAYTEAFF.

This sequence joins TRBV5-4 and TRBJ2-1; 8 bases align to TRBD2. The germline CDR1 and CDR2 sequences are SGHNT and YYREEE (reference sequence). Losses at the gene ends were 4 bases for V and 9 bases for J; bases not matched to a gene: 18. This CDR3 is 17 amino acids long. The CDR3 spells CASSLPPGRAASGEQFF. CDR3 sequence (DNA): TGTGCCAGCAGCCTCCCCCCCGGGAGGGCCGCTTCGGGTGAGCAGTTCTTC.

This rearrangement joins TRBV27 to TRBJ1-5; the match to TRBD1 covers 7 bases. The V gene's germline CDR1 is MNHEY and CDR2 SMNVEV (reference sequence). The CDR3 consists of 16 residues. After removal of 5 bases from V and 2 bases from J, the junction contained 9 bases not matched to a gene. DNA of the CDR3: TGTGCCAGCAGTCCCGGGACAGCCTTCGGCAATCAGCCCCAGCATTTT. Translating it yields CASSPGTAFGNQPQHF.

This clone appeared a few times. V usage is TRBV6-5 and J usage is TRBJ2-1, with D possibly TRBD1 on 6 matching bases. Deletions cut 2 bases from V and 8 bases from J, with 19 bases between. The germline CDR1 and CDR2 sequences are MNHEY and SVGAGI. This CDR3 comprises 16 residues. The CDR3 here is CASSYDRPGYNDEQFF. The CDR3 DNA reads TGTGCCAGCAGTTACGACAGGCCAGGGTATAACGATGAGCAGTTCTTC.

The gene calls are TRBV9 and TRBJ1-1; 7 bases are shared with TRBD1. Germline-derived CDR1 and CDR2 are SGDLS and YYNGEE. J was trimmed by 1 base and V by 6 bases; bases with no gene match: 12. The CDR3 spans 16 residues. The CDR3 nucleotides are TGTGCCAGCACCCCCCGGGAGGGGGCGCGGAACACTGAAGCTTTCTTT. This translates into CASTPREGARNTEAFF. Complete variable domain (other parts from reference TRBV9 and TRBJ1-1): DSGVTQTPKHLITATGQRVTLRCSPRSGDLSVYWYQQSLDQGLQFLIQYYNGEERAKGNILERFSAQQFPDLHSELNLSSLELGDSALYFCASTPREGARNTEAFFGQGTRLTVV.

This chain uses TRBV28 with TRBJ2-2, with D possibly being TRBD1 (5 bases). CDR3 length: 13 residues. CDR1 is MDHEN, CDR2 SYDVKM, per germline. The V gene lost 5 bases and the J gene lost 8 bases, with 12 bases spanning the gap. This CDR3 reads CASSTPGSGELFF. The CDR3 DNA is TGTGCCAGCAGTACACCAGGGTCTGGGGAGCTGTTTTTT.

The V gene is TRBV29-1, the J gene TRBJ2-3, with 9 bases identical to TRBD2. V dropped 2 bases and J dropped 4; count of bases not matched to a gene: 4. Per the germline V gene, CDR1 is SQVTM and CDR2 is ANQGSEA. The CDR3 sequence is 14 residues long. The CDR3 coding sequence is TGCAGCGTTGAACCGGGACTAGCACCAGATACGCAGTATTTT. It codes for CSVEPGLAPDTQYF.

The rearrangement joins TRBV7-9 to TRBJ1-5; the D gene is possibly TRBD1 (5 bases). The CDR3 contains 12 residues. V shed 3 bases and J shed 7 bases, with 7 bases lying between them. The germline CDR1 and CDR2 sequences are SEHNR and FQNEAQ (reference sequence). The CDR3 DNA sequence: TGTGCCAGCAGCTTTCCAGGGCAGCCCCAGCATTTT. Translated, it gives CASSFPGQPQHF.

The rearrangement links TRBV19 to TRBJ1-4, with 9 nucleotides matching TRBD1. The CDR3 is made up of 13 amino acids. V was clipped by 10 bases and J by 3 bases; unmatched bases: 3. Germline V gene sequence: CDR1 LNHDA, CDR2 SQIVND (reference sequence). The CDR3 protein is CATRTGANEKLFF. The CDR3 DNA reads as TGTGCCACCCGGACAGGGGCTAATGAAAAACTGTTTTTT. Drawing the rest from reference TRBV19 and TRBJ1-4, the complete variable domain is DGGITQSPKYLFRKEGQNVTLSCEQNLNHDAMYWYRQDPGQGLRLIYYSQIVNDFQKGDIAEGYSVSREKKESFPLTVTSAQKNPTAFYLCATRTGANEKLFFGSGTQLSVL.

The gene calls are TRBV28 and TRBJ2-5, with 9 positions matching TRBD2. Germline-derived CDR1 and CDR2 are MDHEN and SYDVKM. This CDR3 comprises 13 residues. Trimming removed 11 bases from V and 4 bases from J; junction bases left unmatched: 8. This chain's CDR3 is CAGMREGRETQYF. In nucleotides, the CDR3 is TGTGCCGGAATGCGGGAGGGCCGAGAGACCCAGTACTTC. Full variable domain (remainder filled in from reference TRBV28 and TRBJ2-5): DVKVTQSSRYLVKRTGEKVFLECVQDMDHENMFWYRQDPGLGLRLIYFSYDVKMKEKGDIPEGYSVSREKKERFSLILESASTNQTSMYLCAGMREGRETQYFGPGTRLLVL.

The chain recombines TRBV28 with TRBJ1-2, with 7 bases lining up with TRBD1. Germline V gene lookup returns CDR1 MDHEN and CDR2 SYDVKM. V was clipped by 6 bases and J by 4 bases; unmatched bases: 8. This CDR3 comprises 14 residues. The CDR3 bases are TGTGCCAGCAGAAACAGGGGAATTTCCTATGGCTACACCTTC. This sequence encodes CASRNRGISYGYTF.

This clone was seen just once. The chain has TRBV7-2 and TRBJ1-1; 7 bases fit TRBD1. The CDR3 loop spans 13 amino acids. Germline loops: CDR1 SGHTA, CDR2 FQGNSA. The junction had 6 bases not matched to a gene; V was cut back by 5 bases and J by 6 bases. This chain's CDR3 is CASSIQGLAEAFF. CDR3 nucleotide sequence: TGTGCCAGCAGCATACAGGGGTTAGCTGAAGCTTTCTTT.

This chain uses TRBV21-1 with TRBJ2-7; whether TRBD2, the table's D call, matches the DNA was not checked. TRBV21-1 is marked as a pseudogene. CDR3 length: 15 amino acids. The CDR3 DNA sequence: TGTGCCAGCAGCGCGAGACTAGCGGGAGTGGGCGAGCAGTACTTC. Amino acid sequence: CASSARLAGVGEQYF.

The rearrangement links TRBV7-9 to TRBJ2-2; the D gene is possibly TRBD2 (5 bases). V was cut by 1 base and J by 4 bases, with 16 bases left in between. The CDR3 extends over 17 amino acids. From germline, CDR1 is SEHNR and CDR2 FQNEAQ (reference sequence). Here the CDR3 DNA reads TGTGCCAGCAGCTTAGGTCTAGCAGCCGATTCCACCGGGGAGCTGTTTTTT. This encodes CASSLGLAADSTGELFF.

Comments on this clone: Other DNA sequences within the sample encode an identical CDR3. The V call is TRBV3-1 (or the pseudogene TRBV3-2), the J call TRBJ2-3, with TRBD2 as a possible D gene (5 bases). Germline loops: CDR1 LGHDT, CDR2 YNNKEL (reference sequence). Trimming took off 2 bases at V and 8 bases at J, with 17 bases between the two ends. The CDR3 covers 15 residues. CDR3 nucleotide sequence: TGTGCCAGCAGCCAATTGGCGTTGCCCCGGGGTACGCAGTATTTT. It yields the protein CASSQLALPRGTQYF.

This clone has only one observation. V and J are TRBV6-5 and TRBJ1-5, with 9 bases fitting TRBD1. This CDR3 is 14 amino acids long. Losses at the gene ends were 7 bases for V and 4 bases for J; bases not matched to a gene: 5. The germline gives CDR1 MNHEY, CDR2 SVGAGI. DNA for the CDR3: TGTGCCAGCAAAGGGACAGGGACTAATCAGCCCCAGCATTTT. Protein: CASKGTGTNQPQHF.

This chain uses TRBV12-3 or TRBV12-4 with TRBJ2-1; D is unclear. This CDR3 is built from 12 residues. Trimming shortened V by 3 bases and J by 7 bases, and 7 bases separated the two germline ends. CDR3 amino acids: CASSLGKNEQFF. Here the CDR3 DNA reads TGTGCCAGCAGTTTGGGCAAGAATGAGCAGTTCTTC.